The 32 T cell receptor beta chains listed next were all sequenced from one sample in a study of cytomegalovirus exposure and HLA in healthy donors. The primer mix had 60 Vbeta and 13 Jbeta primers. Measured with immunoSEQ multiplex PCR; TCRdb has only the in-frame clones, and not every one. In the table there are around 150,000 clones, roughly 80% of which are singletons. Sequenced sample: PBMCs. These receptors all come from a man between 50 and 59 years old in good health and CMV-seropositive.

The chain is built from TRBV5-1 and TRBJ2-1, with D possibly TRBD2 on 5 matching bases. The CDR3 has 15 residues. Germline V gene sequence: CDR1 SGHRS, CDR2 YFSETQ. V lost 1 base and J lost 5, with 13 bases in between. CDR3 coding DNA: TGCGCCAGCAGCTTGAGCCGGGGTTGGAACAATGAGCAGTTCTTC. Its translation is CASSLSRGWNNEQFF.

This chain links TRBV5-1 with TRBJ1-1, with a tentative D call TRBD1 (5 bases). The germline V gene encodes CDR1 SGHRS and CDR2 YFSETQ. Trimming took 4 bases from V and 8 from J, leaving 15 bases between them. The CDR3 has 13 residues. The DNA for the CDR3 is TGCGCCAGCAGCCCCGGGGGGGAGTCCGAAGCTTTCTTT. It encodes CASSPGGESEAFF.

This chain links TRBV9 with TRBJ2-3; D remains unclear. The ends were cut back, 0 bases at V and 0 bases at J, with 14 bases in the middle. The CDR3 is 17 residues long. CDR1 is SGDLS, CDR2 YYNGEE, per germline. CDR3 loop: CASSVVGGTGSTDTQYF. Here the CDR3 DNA reads TGTGCCAGCAGCGTAGTAGGTGGAACCGGGAGCACAGATACGCAGTATTTT.

V gene TRBV10-2 combines with J gene TRBJ1-5; no clear D gene. CDR3 length: 14 residues. V was pared by 4 bases and J by 4 bases, with 11 bases between. Germline V lookup: CDR1 WSHSY, CDR2 SAAADI. The CDR3 sequence is CASSGSELNQPQHF. CDR3 nucleotides: TGCGCCAGCAGTGGGTCCGAGCTTAATCAGCCCCAGCATTTT.

The J gene is TRBJ2-5, the V gene TRBV5-1; unclear D gene. From germline, CDR1 is SGHRS and CDR2 YFSETQ. This CDR3 is built from 14 residues. The germline V and J ends were trimmed by 0 bases and 2 bases, with 8 bases remaining between them. The CDR3 loop reads CASSLGYSQETQYF. DNA of the CDR3: TGCGCCAGCAGCTTGGGGTACAGTCAAGAGACCCAGTACTTC. Complete variable domain (other parts from reference TRBV5-1 and TRBJ2-5): KAGVTQTPRYLIKTRGQQVTLSCSPISGHRSVSWYQQTPGQGLQFLFEYFSETQRNKGNFPGRFSGRQFSNSRSEMNVSTLELGDSALYLCASSLGYSQETQYFGPGTRLLVL.

V usage is TRBV5-5 and J usage is TRBJ2-2, with 9 bases lining up with TRBD2. From germline, CDR1 is SGHKS and CDR2 YYEKEE (reference sequence). V trimming: 0 bases; J trimming: 6 bases; junction bases outside the gene matches: 9. The CDR3 extends over 17 amino acids. CDR3 DNA sequence: TGTGCCAGCAGCTTGGCGTCAAGCGGGGGGTCCGCCGGGGAGCTGTTTTTT. This codes for CASSLASSGGSAGELFF.

The chain links TRBV9 to TRBJ2-1; 8 bases are shared with TRBD2. Trimming at V came to 0 bases and at J to 5 bases, leaving 4 bases not matched to a gene. Germline CDR1 and CDR2: SGDLS and YYNGEE. CDR3 length equals 15 residues. The CDR3 loop reads CASSVAAGAHNEQFF. The CDR3 DNA sequence: TGTGCCAGCAGCGTAGCAGCGGGGGCACACAATGAGCAGTTCTTC.

This rearrangement joins TRBV4-1 to TRBJ1-2; tentative D call: TRBD1 (6 bases). Germline-derived CDR1 and CDR2 are MGHRA and YSYEKL. This CDR3 spans 15 amino acids. V was shortened by 0 bases and J by 4 bases, with 12 bases between the two germline ends. CDR3 nucleotide sequence: TGCGCCAGCAGCCAAGATCCCCAGGGGTCCTATGGCTACACCTTC. It translates to CASSQDPQGSYGYTF.

The chain recombines TRBV10-2 with TRBJ1-5, with 7 bases lining up with TRBD1. Unmatched junction bases numbered 6, after V lost 7 bases and J lost 0 bases. Looked up from germline, CDR1 is WSHSY and CDR2 is SAAADI. The CDR3 contains 15 residues. Written as DNA, the CDR3 is TGCGCCAGCACCCCGGGGACAGATAGCAATCAGCCCCAGCATTTT. It yields the protein CASTPGTDSNQPQHF.

V usage is TRBV5-6 and J usage is TRBJ1-5, with D unresolved. Trimming cost V 1 base and J 3 bases, with 11 bases left between them. CDR1 and CDR2 from the germline V gene are SGHDT and YYEEEE. The CDR3 has 15 amino acids. The DNA for the CDR3 is TGTGCCAGCAGCTTGTTCGGGAGGCCCAATCAGCCCCAGCATTTT. Its translation is CASSLFGRPNQPQHF.

The V call is TRBV5-4, the J call TRBJ2-1; TRBD2 agrees at 10 bases. V trimming: 1 base; J trimming: 6 bases; junction bases outside the gene matches: 7. Germline CDR1 and CDR2: SGHNT and YYREEE (reference sequence). This CDR3 comprises 16 residues. The DNA for the CDR3 is TGTGCCAGCAGCTTGATGACTAGCGGGCGTTCCAATGAGCAGTTCTTC. Encoded protein: CASSLMTSGRSNEQFF.

The chain uses TRBV9 and TRBJ2-2, with TRBD2 as a possible D gene (6 bases). Looked up from germline, CDR1 is SGDLS and CDR2 is YYNGEE. The CDR3 loop spans 16 amino acids. Deletions cut 3 bases from V and 7 bases from J, with 19 bases between. CDR3 DNA: TGTGCCAGCAGCGCCCGGGGGACGTTAGGAGGCGGGGAGCTGTTTTTT. It yields the protein CASSARGTLGGGELFF. Based on the CDR3 plus reference TRBV9 and TRBJ2-2, the full variable domain is DSGVTQTPKHLITATGQRVTLRCSPRSGDLSVYWYQQSLDQGLQFLIQYYNGEERAKGNILERFSAQQFPDLHSELNLSSLELGDSALYFCASSARGTLGGGELFFGEGSRLTVL.

The chain employs TRBV5-1 and TRBJ1-4; 7 nucleotides agree with TRBD1. CDR3 length equals 14 residues. Germline CDR1 is SGHRS and CDR2 is YFSETQ. After removal of 4 bases from V and 5 bases from J, the junction contained 5 bases not matched to a gene. For the CDR3, the DNA is TGCGCCAGCAGCCGCGACAGGGAAAATGAAAAACTGTTTTTT. This encodes CASSRDRENEKLFF.

J is TRBJ1-1 and V is TRBV4-1, with 7 bases aligning to TRBD1. CDR1 is MGHRA, CDR2 YSYEKL, per germline. Germline trimming cut 1 base from V and 7 bases from J; bases unmatched to any gene: 9. There are 15 residues in the CDR3. The CDR3 is CASSQVVQGGREAFF. Here the CDR3 DNA reads TGCGCCAGCAGCCAAGTAGTCCAGGGGGGACGTGAAGCTTTCTTT.

The chain combines TRBV4-3 with TRBJ2-1; 7 positions agree with TRBD2. CDR1 LGHNA and CDR2 YSLEER come from the germline V gene. With V trimmed by 4 bases and J by 7 bases, 19 bases remained unmatched. The CDR3 loop spans 18 amino acids. DNA for the CDR3: TGCGCCAGCAGCCGGCGGAGCTCCCGACTATATAGCGGGAATGAGCAGTTCTTC. Amino acid sequence: CASSRRSSRLYSGNEQFF.

The chain employs TRBV9 and TRBJ2-1; 10 bases agree with TRBD2. CDR3 length: 16 amino acids. Unmatched junction bases numbered 7, after V lost 3 bases and J lost 4 bases. The germline V gene has CDR1 SGDLS and CDR2 YYNGEE. DNA of the CDR3: TGTGCCAGCAGCGGTATTAGCGGGGGGAGATACAATGAGCAGTTCTTC. Translation: CASSGISGGRYNEQFF.

V gene TRBV11-3 combines with J gene TRBJ1-3; D gene uncertain. From germline, CDR1 is SGHNT and CDR2 YENEEA. Trimming stripped 4 bases from V and 2 bases from J, with 9 bases between. The CDR3 runs 14 residues. The CDR3 DNA sequence: TGTGCCAGCAGCTCTTTAGACACTGGAAACACCATATATTTT. Amino acids: CASSSLDTGNTIYF.

V and J are TRBV28 and TRBJ1-3; 10 bases are shared with TRBD1. CDR1 and CDR2 (germline): MDHEN, SYDVKM. This CDR3 spans 22 amino acids. V shed 6 bases and J 4 bases; nucleotides not matched to a gene: 27. This CDR3 reads CASRLTLPYRDRGPFRGNTIYF. The CDR3, as DNA: TGTGCCAGCAGACTTACTCTACCCTACCGGGACAGGGGCCCTTTCAGGGGAAACACCATATATTTT.

This rearrangement joins TRBV4-1 to TRBJ2-7; D remains ambiguous. V gave up 3 bases and J gave up 0 bases, with 15 bases separating them. In germline, CDR1 is MGHRA, CDR2 YSYEKL. CDR3 size: 16 residues. The CDR3 spells CASSHPSKKSSYEQYF. CDR3 coding DNA: TGCGCCAGCAGCCACCCGTCCAAGAAGAGCTCCTACGAGCAGTACTTC.

This chain uses TRBV7-8 with TRBJ2-5; 8 nucleotides line up with TRBD2. Germline V gene data show CDR1 as SGHVS and CDR2 as FQNEAQ. The CDR3 spans 15 residues. V shed 5 bases, J shed 5 bases, and the junction held 10 bases outside the gene matches. The CDR3 nucleotides read TGTGCCAGCAGCACCCCGGGGGGGCCCTGGGAGACCCAGTACTTC. It codes for CASSTPGGPWETQYF.

The chain is built from TRBV5-1 and TRBJ2-3; 9 nucleotides agree with TRBD2. Germline V gene sequence: CDR1 SGHRS, CDR2 YFSETQ. The CDR3 totals 17 residues. V lost 0 bases and J lost 1; bases outside the gene matches: 6. The CDR3, as DNA: TGCGCCAGCAGCTTGGTAATTAGCGGGGGCGGCACAGATACGCAGTATTTT. Translated, it gives CASSLVISGGGTDTQYF.

The CDR3, as DNA: TGTGCCAGCAGTGAAGCGGCGAGACTGTCAGATACGCAGTATTTT. Translating gives CASSEAARLSDTQYF. The V call is TRBV6-1, the J call TRBJ2-3, with D uncertain. The CDR3 sequence is 15 residues long. The germline V and J ends were trimmed by 0 bases and 4 bases, with 11 bases remaining between them. Germline CDR1 is MNHNS and CDR2 is SASEGT.

The V call is TRBV7-9, the J call TRBJ2-5; D might be TRBD2 (7 bases). The CDR3 length is 12 residues. The germline V gene encodes CDR1 SEHNR and CDR2 FQNEAQ (reference sequence). Trimming removed 10 bases at V and 5 bases at J, with 14 bases between. The CDR3 reads CATGRGQETQYF. The DNA for the CDR3 is TGTGCCACCGGGCGGGGGCAGGAGACCCAGTACTTC.

This clone was seen only a few times. The rearrangement links TRBV21-1 to TRBJ2-3; TRBD1 reflects the table's D call only, with no check against the DNA. TRBV21-1 is a recognized pseudogene. The CDR3 loop spans 16 amino acids. The CDR3 sequence: CASSNGYRTGNDTQYF. CDR3 in DNA: TGTGCCAGCAGCAATGGATATAGGACAGGGAATGATACGCAGTATTTT.

The V and J genes are TRBV23-1 and TRBJ2-5; 7 nucleotides line up with TRBD1. TRBV23-1 is an ORF, with its function uncertain. This CDR3 has 15 amino acids. Trimming removed 0 bases from V and 2 bases from J; junction bases left unmatched: 3. The CDR3 is CASSQSLRGQETQYF. The CDR3 region has the DNA TGCGCCAGCAGTCAATCGCTCAGGGGGCAAGAGACCCAGTACTTC.

The genes are TRBV5-4 and TRBJ1-2, with D uncertain. Trimming left V 0 bases short and J 4 bases short, with 13 bases between. Germline V gives CDR1 SGHNT, CDR2 YYREEE (reference sequence). This CDR3 has 15 residues. In DNA form, the CDR3 reads TGTGCCAGCAGCTTGGGGCCCTCCTCTCCCTATGGCTACACCTTC. It translates to CASSLGPSSPYGYTF.

The rearrangement joins TRBV27 to TRBJ1-1; D is unresolved. The CDR3 consists of 13 residues. CDR1 and CDR2 from the germline V gene are MNHEY and SMNVEV (reference sequence). V lost 5 bases and J lost 8, with 15 bases in between. The CDR3 protein is CASSTPPVGEAFF. CDR3 in DNA: TGTGCCAGCAGTACCCCCCCTGTGGGCGAAGCTTTCTTT.

The chain uses TRBV30 and TRBJ1-2, with D tentatively TRBD1 (5 bases). The V and J ends lost 3 bases and 4 bases respectively, with 18 bases between them. Per the germline V gene, CDR1 is GTSNPN and CDR2 is SVGIG (reference sequence). CDR3 length: 15 residues. CDR3 residues: CAWRGGPAQPYGYTF. In DNA, the CDR3 is TGTGCCTGGAGGGGGGGACCGGCCCAACCCTATGGCTACACCTTC.

This chain joins TRBV29-1 and TRBJ2-3; D is ambiguous. Germline V gene lookup returns CDR1 SQVTM and CDR2 ANQGSEA. The CDR3 runs 14 residues. V lost 3 bases and J lost 2, with 12 bases in between. CDR3 DNA sequence: TGCAGCGTTGATTCCGGGTCCAACACAGATACGCAGTATTTT. Translating it yields CSVDSGSNTDTQYF.

The chain recombines TRBV29-1 with TRBJ1-2, with TRBD1 identical over 7 bases. The ends lost 5 bases at V and 3 bases at J; junction bases unmatched: 3. This CDR3 has 12 residues. Germline V gene data show CDR1 as SQVTM and CDR2 as ANQGSEA. CDR3 amino acids: CSVHDRDYGYTF. Here the CDR3 DNA reads TGCAGCGTTCATGACAGGGACTATGGCTACACCTTC.

The CDR3 protein is CASSSSGQLHYGYTF. CDR3 DNA: TGTGCCAGCAGCTCATCGGGACAGTTACACTATGGCTACACCTTC. The V gene is TRBV7-8, the J gene TRBJ1-2; the match to TRBD1 covers 7 bases. V lost 4 bases, J lost 3 bases, and 8 bases stayed unmatched. Germline CDR1 is SGHVS and CDR2 is FQNEAQ. The CDR3 consists of 15 residues.

Comment on this clone: Additional DNA sequences in this sample encode the identical CDR3. The chain joins TRBV18 to TRBJ2-5; a possible D gene is TRBD1 (5 bases). Deletions cut 2 bases from V and 1 base from J, with 5 bases between. This CDR3 contains 13 residues. The germline CDR1 and CDR2 sequences are KGHSH and LQKENI. CDR3 loop: CASSPGAQETQYF. As DNA, the CDR3 is TGTGCCAGCTCACCAGGGGCCCAAGAGACCCAGTACTTC.